Listed below are T cell receptor beta chains from one sample, sequenced in a study of T cells in localized non-small cell lung cancer. Repertoires were generated with immunoSEQ multiplex PCR, while TCRdb's copy carries only in-frame clones and drops some. This table holds approximately 10,000 clones, 65% to 90% found once. The source was peripheral blood mononuclear cells, collected before any cancer treatment. All receptors derive from a female donor older than 55 with stage II lung adenocarcinoma. Both conserved end residues are part of each CDR3. A D gene is named only where the DNA matches it firmly. Rows give clone size only sometimes, using once, few, many, or a class for an expanded clone.

V	D	J	size	CDR3	DNA
TRBV7-9	-	TRBJ2-5	-	CASSLQGRETQYF	TGTGCCAGCAGCCTACAGGGTCGGGAGACCCAGTACTTC
TRBV4-2	TRBD2	TRBJ2-3	once	CASSQAGGPNTQYF	TGTGCCAGCAGCCAAGCGGGGGGGCCAAATACGCAGTATTTT
TRBV4-2	-	TRBJ1-1	once	CASSQERWGGTEAFF	TGTGCCAGCAGCCAAGAGAGATGGGGGGGAACTGAAGCTTTCTTT
TRBV18	-	TRBJ2-5	-	CASSLGLNWETQYF	TGTGCCAGCTCCCTCGGCTTGAATTGGGAGACCCAGTACTTC
TRBV28	-	TRBJ1-1	-	CASIGGYDTEAFF	TGTGCCAGCATAGGGGGGTATGATACTGAAGCTTTCTTT
TRBV28	-	TRBJ2-3	-	CASSLGSFTDTQYF	TGTGCCAGCAGTTTAGGGAGCTTCACAGATACGCAGTATTTT
TRBV6-6	-	TRBJ2-7	-	CATRTAYPRSYEQYF	TGTGCCACCAGGACAGCCTACCCCCGATCGTACGAGCAGTACTTC
TRBV9	TRBD1	TRBJ2-7	-	CASSAGLGQSYEQYF	TGTGCCAGCAGTGCAGGACTGGGACAGAGCTACGAGCAGTACTTC
TRBV30	TRBD1	TRBJ1-1	-	CAWRRQGMNTEAFF	TGTGCCTGGAGGAGACAGGGGATGAACACTGAAGCTTTCTTT
TRBV7-2	TRBD2	TRBJ2-1	once	CASSFQRGGNNEQFF	TGTGCCAGCAGCTTCCAGCGGGGGGGCAACAATGAGCAGTTCTTC
TRBV11-2	TRBD1	TRBJ1-1	few	CASSLGGRGARTEAFF	TGTGCCAGCAGCTTAGGAGGCAGGGGGGCGCGGACAGAAGCTTTCTTT
TRBV29-1	-	TRBJ1-1	-	CSVRGTSMNTEAFF	TGCAGCGTTAGGGGAACCTCCATGAACACTGAAGCTTTCTTT
TRBV7-9	-	TRBJ1-2	-	CASSLGAYGYTF	TGTGCCAGCAGCTTAGGAGCATATGGCTACACCTTC
TRBV25-1	-	TRBJ1-5	-	CASSGGLRQPQHF	TGTGCCAGCAGTGGAGGCCTTAGACAGCCCCAGCATTTT
TRBV18	-	TRBJ2-3	-	CASSGGNADTQYF	TGTGCCAGCTCAGGAGGGAACGCAGATACGCAGTATTTT
TRBV7-2	-	TRBJ2-1	-	CASSLGLSSYNEQFF	TGTGCCAGCAGCTTAGGACTATCCTCCTACAATGAGCAGTTCTTC
TRBV4-1	TRBD2	TRBJ2-1	-	CASSPRGSGGNYNEQFF	TGCGCCAGCAGCCCCCGGGGTAGCGGGGGCAACTACAATGAGCAGTTCTTC
TRBV6-5	-	TRBJ1-1	-	CASSYHLADSEAFF	TGTGCCAGCAGTTACCATTTAGCGGACAGCGAAGCTTTCTTT
TRBV6-1	-	TRBJ1-2	-	CASTVSHNYGYTF	TGTGCCAGCACGGTCAGCCATAACTATGGCTACACCTTC
TRBV7-3	-	TRBJ2-2	large	CASSLDTNTGELFF	TGTGCCAGCAGCTTGGACACGAACACCGGGGAGCTGTTTTTT
TRBV29-1	TRBD1	TRBJ1-1	-	CSASRGTGAGTEAFF	TGCAGCGCCTCCAGGGGGACAGGGGCGGGCACTGAAGCTTTCTTT
TRBV7-8	-	TRBJ2-1	once	CASSYLTELSYNEQFF	TGTGCCAGCAGCTATTTGACGGAACTCTCCTACAATGAGCAGTTCTTC
TRBV4-3	-	TRBJ2-1	-	CASSPRHLTSGEQFF	TGCGCCAGCAGCCCCCGACACCTCACCTCGGGTGAGCAGTTCTTC
TRBV7-2	-	TRBJ1-4	-	CASSLTMTNEKLFF	TGTGCCAGCAGCCTAACAATGACTAATGAAAAACTGTTTTTT
TRBV28	-	TRBJ2-7	-	CASRVGRNEQYF	TGTGCCAGCAGGGTGGGCAGGAACGAGCAGTACTTC
TRBV9	-	TRBJ2-1	-	CASSPDLSSYNEQFF	TGTGCCAGCAGCCCGGACTTGAGCTCCTACAATGAGCAGTTCTTC
TRBV5-4	-	TRBJ1-1	-	CASSKGWNTEAFF	TGTGCCAGCAGCAAGGGCTGGAACACTGAAGCTTTCTTT
TRBV5-1	-	TRBJ1-2	few	CASSLIGGSGGYTF	TGCGCCAGCAGCTTGATCGGGGGATCAGGGGGCTACACCTTC
TRBV7-3	TRBD1	TRBJ1-1	-	CASSPQGVNTEAFF	TGTGCCAGCAGCCCACAGGGGGTGAACACTGAAGCTTTCTTT
TRBV29-1	-	TRBJ2-3	-	CSTNTDTQYF	TGCAGCACCAACACAGATACGCAGTATTTT
TRBV27	-	TRBJ2-2	-	CASSYGGGKAGELFF	TGTGCCAGCAGTTATGGGGGAGGAAAGGCCGGGGAGCTGTTTTTT
TRBV18	-	TRBJ2-1	once	CASSPRRGDGNEQFF	TGTGCCAGCTCACCAAGGCGGGGCGACGGAAATGAGCAGTTCTTC
TRBV27	-	TRBJ2-1	-	CATESAYNEQFF	TGTGCCACCGAGTCCGCCTACAATGAGCAGTTCTTC
TRBV25-1	TRBD2	TRBJ2-5	-	CASSESLAGGETQYF	TGTGCCAGCAGTGAAAGTCTAGCGGGAGGAGAGACCCAGTACTTC
TRBV15	-	TRBJ1-5	-	CATSRDALRGQPQHF	TGTGCCACCAGCAGAGACGCCCTAAGGGGCCAGCCCCAGCATTTT
TRBV15	-	TRBJ1-1	-	CATSRDGNTEAFF	TGTGCCACCAGCAGAGATGGGAACACTGAAGCTTTCTTT
TRBV5-6	TRBD1	TRBJ1-5	-	CASSLLGQGAYQPQHF	TGTGCCAGCAGCTTGCTGGGACAGGGGGCATATCAGCCCCAGCATTTT
TRBV5-1	-	TRBJ1-1	once	CASSNDGRNTEAFF	TGCGCCAGCAGCAACGACGGGCGGAACACTGAAGCTTTCTTT
TRBV13	-	TRBJ1-1	few	CASQEGMNTEAFF	TGTGCCAGCCAGGAGGGAATGAACACTGAAGCTTTCTTT
TRBV6-1	-	TRBJ2-1	-	CASSEGQRDEQFF	TGTGCCAGCAGTGAAGGGCAGAGGGATGAGCAGTTCTTC